Listed below are T cell receptor beta chains from one sample, sequenced in a study of shared clonotypes between healthy human individuals. Here immunoSEQ multiplex PCR was the method, and the copy in TCRdb shows in-frame clones only, minus some. The sample contains approximately 500,000 clones, 79% of which appear only once. The specimen was PBMCs. The receptor source for this set is a woman between 40 and 55 years old in good health. Some clones in this sample may be carry-over from other donors' samples. CDR3s include the opening cysteine and the closing phenylalanine or tryptophan. The D gene is left open where the match is weak. Rows may omit the clone size; those that give it use once, few, many or a size class.

V: TRBV7-9; D: .; J: TRBJ1-5; size: .; CDR3: CASSLGSSSNQPQHF; DNA: TGTGCCAGCAGCTTAGGGTCTTCTAGCAATCAGCCCCAGCATTTT
V: TRBV2; D: .; J: TRBJ1-4; size: .; CDR3: CASTAKVGEKLFF; DNA: TGTGCCAGCACGGCGAAAGTCGGTGAAAAACTGTTTTTT
V: TRBV29-1; D: .; J: TRBJ2-1; size: .; CDR3: CSVEAGNRASNEQFF; DNA: TGCAGCGTTGAGGCCGGAAACAGGGCTTCGAATGAGCAGTTCTTC
V: TRBV7-2; D: .; J: TRBJ2-3; size: .; CDR3: CASSPDRSTDTQYF; DNA: TGTGCCAGCAGCCCGGACAGAAGCACAGATACGCAGTATTTT
V: TRBV27; D: TRBD1; J: TRBJ1-4; size: few; CDR3: CASSPTGQSNEKLFF; DNA: TGTGCCAGCAGTCCAACGGGACAGAGTAATGAAAAACTGTTTTTT
V: TRBV18; D: .; J: TRBJ1-5; size: .; CDR3: CASSPGTHSNQPQHF; DNA: TGTGCCAGCTCACCAGGGACTCATAGCAATCAGCCCCAGCATTTT
V: TRBV28; D: .; J: TRBJ2-6; size: .; CDR3: CASSLDVRWVGHTGSGANVLTF; DNA: TGTGCCAGCAGTTTAGACGTTAGGTGGGTGGGTCACACAGGCTCTGGGGCCAACGTCCTGACTTTC
V: TRBV7-8; D: .; J: TRBJ1-3; size: once; CDR3: CASSLWGSGNTIYF; DNA: TGTGCCAGCAGCTTATGGGGGTCGGGAAACACCATATATTTT
V: TRBV2; D: .; J: TRBJ1-2; size: .; CDR3: CASTPQYGYTF; DNA: TGTGCCAGCACTCCCCAATATGGCTACACCTTC
V: TRBV18; D: TRBD1; J: TRBJ2-1; size: .; CDR3: CASSPGQGAWDEQFF; DNA: TGTGCCAGCTCACCGGGACAGGGGGCGTGGGATGAGCAGTTCTTC
V: TRBV10-3; D: .; J: TRBJ1-2; size: .; CDR3: CAISDQEKRGYTF; DNA: TGTGCCATCAGTGATCAGGAGAAACGGGGCTACACCTTC
V: TRBV6-5; D: .; J: TRBJ2-1; size: .; CDR3: CASRRQGSYNEQFF; DNA: TGTGCCAGCAGGCGGCAGGGGTCCTACAATGAGCAGTTCTTC
V: TRBV10-1; D: TRBD2; J: TRBJ2-5; size: .; CDR3: CASSESGSGETQYF; DNA: TGCGCCAGCAGTGAGAGCGGGAGTGGAGAGACCCAGTACTTC
V: TRBV2; D: .; J: TRBJ2-5; size: .; CDR3: CASRPVGVETQYF; DNA: TGTGCCAGCAGGCCCGTAGGGGTGGAGACCCAGTACTTC
V: TRBV5-1; D: TRBD2; J: TRBJ2-5; size: .; CDR3: CASSFGLTLADQETQYF; DNA: TGCGCCAGCAGCTTCGGGTTGACTCTAGCGGATCAAGAGACCCAGTACTTC
V: TRBV6-5; D: .; J: TRBJ1-2; size: .; CDR3: CASRLIGGGIGYTF; DNA: TGTGCCAGCAGATTAATAGGAGGGGGTATTGGCTACACCTTC
V: TRBV27; D: .; J: TRBJ2-5; size: .; CDR3: CASSFGFQETQYF; DNA: TGTGCCAGCAGTTTCGGATTCCAAGAGACCCAGTACTTC
V: TRBV7-2; D: TRBD1; J: TRBJ2-7; size: .; CDR3: CASSETGNDYEQYF; DNA: TGTGCCAGCAGCGAGACAGGGAATGATTACGAGCAGTACTTC
V: TRBV28; D: .; J: TRBJ1-5; size: .; CDR3: CASTGVSQPQHF; DNA: TGTGCCAGCACCGGGGTTAGTCAGCCCCAGCATTTT
V: TRBV7-9; D: TRBD1; J: TRBJ2-4; size: many; CDR3: CASSSDRGGDIQYF; DNA: TGTGCCAGCAGCTCAGACAGGGGCGGTGACATTCAGTACTTC
V: TRBV11-2; D: TRBD1; J: TRBJ1-1; size: .; CDR3: CASSFSGTENTEAFF; DNA: TGTGCCAGCAGCTTTTCGGGGACAGAGAACACTGAAGCTTTCTTT
V: TRBV5-6; D: TRBD2; J: TRBJ2-1; size: .; CDR3: CASSSGTSGSQFF; DNA: TGTGCCAGCAGCTCCGGGACTAGCGGGAGTCAGTTCTTC
V: TRBV6-6; D: .; J: TRBJ2-3; size: few; CDR3: CASSLLVDTQYF; DNA: TGTGCCAGCAGCCTCTTGGTGGATACGCAGTATTTT
V: TRBV4-1; D: .; J: TRBJ2-1; size: .; CDR3: CASSQPRRGRDNEQFF; DNA: TGCGCCAGCAGCCAACCTAGGAGGGGCAGGGACAATGAGCAGTTCTTC
V: TRBV5-1; D: TRBD1; J: TRBJ1-1; size: .; CDR3: CASSLAGQGLNTEAFF; DNA: TGCGCCAGCAGCTTGGCTGGACAGGGTTTGAACACTGAAGCTTTCTTT
V: TRBV10-3; D: .; J: TRBJ2-2; size: .; CDR3: CAISEQPATGELFF; DNA: TGTGCCATCAGTGAGCAGCCGGCCACCGGGGAGCTGTTTTTT
V: TRBV11-3; D: TRBD2; J: TRBJ2-1; size: .; CDR3: CASSLSTGLQYNEQFF; DNA: TGTGCCAGCAGCTTATCGACGGGACTACAGTACAATGAGCAGTTCTTC
V: TRBV5-4; D: TRBD2; J: TRBJ2-4; size: .; CDR3: CASSWGGTLEPKNIQYF; DNA: TGTGCCAGCAGCTGGGGGGGGACGTTGGAACCCAAAAACATTCAGTACTTC
V: TRBV7-9; D: .; J: TRBJ1-2; size: .; CDR3: CASSLLQGYGYTF; DNA: TGTGCCAGCAGCTTACTACAGGGCTATGGCTACACCTTC
V: TRBV9; D: TRBD2; J: TRBJ2-7; size: .; CDR3: CASRPGLAGGIGEQYF; DNA: TGTGCCAGCAGGCCTGGACTAGCGGGAGGGATCGGCGAGCAGTACTTC
V: TRBV19; D: .; J: TRBJ2-7; size: once; CDR3: CASGGNEQYF; DNA: TGTGCCAGTGGCGGGAACGAGCAGTACTTC
V: TRBV11-2; D: .; J: TRBJ2-1; size: .; CDR3: CASSLDGVAEQFF; DNA: TGTGCCAGCAGCTTAGATGGGGTTGCTGAGCAGTTCTTC
V: TRBV7-2; D: .; J: TRBJ2-3; size: .; CDR3: CASSLGQRTDTQYF; DNA: TGTGCCAGCAGCTTAGGACAGCGCACAGATACGCAGTATTTT
V: TRBV6-6; D: .; J: TRBJ2-1; size: .; CDR3: CASSPRDEQFF; DNA: TGTGCCAGCTCCCCTCGGGATGAGCAGTTCTTC
V: TRBV6-1; D: .; J: TRBJ1-4; size: .; CDR3: CASSEVGRGYEKLFF; DNA: TGTGCCAGCAGTGAAGTGGGGAGGGGATATGAAAAACTGTTTTTT
V: TRBV6-1; D: .; J: TRBJ2-3; size: .; CDR3: CASKGQDTQYF; DNA: TGTGCCAGCAAGGGCCAAGATACGCAGTATTTT
V: TRBV6-1; D: .; J: TRBJ1-5; size: .; CDR3: CASSQRPGGDQPQHF; DNA: TGTGCCAGCAGTCAAAGGCCCGGCGGGGATCAGCCCCAGCATTTT
V: TRBV10-2; D: .; J: TRBJ2-4; size: .; CDR3: CASSEGGRGNIQYF; DNA: TGCGCCAGCAGTGAAGGTGGGCGAGGAAACATTCAGTACTTC
V: TRBV30; D: .; J: TRBJ1-3; size: .; CDR3: CAWSTGSAGNTIYF; DNA: TGTGCCTGGAGTACAGGGTCCGCGGGAAACACCATATATTTT
V: TRBV7-2; D: .; J: TRBJ1-1; size: .; CDR3: CASSLRPDRNTEAFF; DNA: TGTGCCAGCAGCTTGAGACCCGACAGGAACACTGAAGCTTTCTTT
V: TRBV6-4; D: TRBD2; J: TRBJ2-3; size: many; CDR3: CASSEGLAETDTQYF; DNA: TGTGCCAGCAGTGAAGGTCTAGCGGAAACAGATACGCAGTATTTT
V: TRBV19; D: TRBD1; J: TRBJ1-1; size: .; CDR3: CASSIADRGRTEAFF; DNA: TGTGCCAGTAGTATCGCGGACAGGGGAAGAACTGAAGCTTTCTTT
V: TRBV30; D: TRBD1; J: TRBJ2-1; size: once; CDR3: CAWSPAYGQGGNEQFF; DNA: TGTGCCTGGAGTCCAGCCTACGGACAGGGGGGTAATGAGCAGTTCTTC
V: TRBV5-1; D: .; J: TRBJ2-7; size: .; CDR3: CASSDTFGSEAYEQYF; DNA: TGCGCCAGCAGCGACACGTTTGGGAGCGAAGCCTACGAGCAGTACTTC